This T cell receptor (beta chain) derives from a study of blood T cell repertoires in COVID-19. The assay was immunoSEQ multiplex PCR, and TCRdb's table has in-frame clones only and misses some. The sample includes 150,000 or so clones, approximately 87% of them seen just once. Deletions cut 6 bases from V and 8 bases from J, with 14 bases between. The germline gives CDR1 SNHLY, CDR2 FYNNEI. This CDR3 has 13 amino acids. J is TRBJ2-1 and V is TRBV2; tentatively, D is TRBD1 (5 bases). Sequenced: peripheral blood. The TCR was taken from an older woman with COVID-19, enrolled during active disease. CDR3 DNA: TGTGCCAGCAGGGGGCCAACGGCCCATGAGCAGTTCTTC. It encodes CASRGPTAHEQFF.